This entry concerns a single TCR beta chain. Its cognate antigen is unknown. These data originate in a study of CD8 T cells in ankylosing spondylitis. General study results and limits: Seemingly characteristic of ankylosing spondylitis blood was a TCR beta motif consisting of about 8 highly homologous variants.

TCRdb used MiXCR to reprocess the 5' RACE reads, holding one entry per CDR3 protein. The table lists under 550,000 distinct CDR3 sequences, 26% of them singletons, with over 0.8% in the top ten. This CDR3 contains 14 residues. Trimming took 1 base from V and 10 from J; bases not matched to a gene: 7. Germline CDR1 reads SGHAT; CDR2 reads FQNNGV. The genes are TRBV11-2 and TRBJ2-1, with 7 positions matching TRBD2. Sequencing used blood, either unsorted or a sorted T cell fraction (not recorded which). This TCR came from a male donor with ankylosing spondylitis. The CDR3 reads CASSLVKRDREQFF. The CDR3, as DNA: TGTGCCAGCAGCTTAGTTAAGCGGGATCGGGAGCAGTTCTTC. The whole variable domain, filled in from reference TRBV11-2 and TRBJ2-1, reads EAGVAQSPRYKIIEKRQSVAFWCNPISGHATLYWYQQILGQGPKLLIQFQNNGVVDDSQLPKDRFSAERLKGVDSTLKIQPAKLEDSAVYLCASSLVKRDREQFFGPGTRLTVL.